This T cell receptor (beta chain) was sequenced during a study of siplizumab effects on memory and regulatory T cells. The V end was cut by 4 bases, the J end by 8 bases, with 18 bases between. Germline V gives CDR1 SGHNT, CDR2 YYREEE (reference sequence). The CDR3 length is 15 residues. Method: immunoSEQ multiplex PCR; TCRdb's copy keeps in-frame clones and lacks some. The data hold about 50,000 clones, with roughly 93% observed a single time. The sequence was collected from a human donor in good health. The rearrangement joins TRBV5-4 to TRBJ1-4; D remains unclear. Sample: CD8+ T cells sorted from blood. The CDR3 sequence is CASSPEKMTREKLFF. Written as DNA, the CDR3 is TGTGCCAGCAGCCCGGAAAAGATGACAAGGGAAAAACTGTTTTTT.